This note documents a single T cell receptor (beta chain) sequence. Its target is not known. This CDR3 has 13 amino acids. Between the trimmed V and J ends, which lost 6 bases and 3 bases, there was a span of 11 bases. Germline V gene data show CDR1 as MNHEY and CDR2 as SMNVEV (reference sequence). The repertoire was sequenced with immunoSEQ multiplex PCR; TCRdb's copy has only in-frame clones and lacks some. The profile shows approximately 40,000 clones, 75% of them singletons. The source of the sample is a study of pediatric ulcerative colitis. Points from the study as a whole: In rectum, acute severe colitis had expanded clones and less diversity.

Rectal tissue came from one to two pinch biopsies taken at colonoscopy. The V gene is TRBV27, the J gene TRBJ1-1, with D hard to call. Sequenced: gut tissue. The clonotype comes from a boy between 10 and 17 years old with severe ulcerative colitis. CDR3 DNA sequence: TGTGCCAGCAGCTTCCTGTCGTACACTGAAGCTTTCTTT. Translating gives CASSFLSYTEAFF.